The 7 T cell receptor beta chains below were found in one sample sequenced in a study of blood T cell repertoires in COVID-19. Clones were read by immunoSEQ multiplex PCR, and TCRdb kept only the in-frame ones, dropping some. The sample consists of roughly 330,000 clones, 80% to 90% of them appearing once. Material: peripheral blood. These receptors all come from a woman in her forties or fifties with acute or convalescent COVID-19.

J is TRBJ2-5 and V is TRBV6-4; possibly TRBD2 for D (6 bases). Germline values: CDR1 MRHNA, CDR2 SNTAGT. V was shortened by 11 bases and J by 3 bases, with 10 bases between the two germline ends. CDR3 length equals 11 residues. The CDR3 DNA reads TGTGCCGGGGGGTGGAAAGAGACCCAGTACTTC. It specifies CAGGWKETQYF.

This chain uses TRBV4-3 with TRBJ2-1; no clear D. V was shortened by 1 base and J by 1 base, with 8 bases between the two germline ends. The CDR3 covers 15 residues. Germline CDR1 LGHNA, CDR2 YSLEER. The CDR3 is CASSQGATSYNEQFF. In DNA, the CDR3 is TGCGCCAGCAGCCAAGGGGCCACTTCCTACAATGAGCAGTTCTTC.

The gene calls are TRBV7-2 and TRBJ2-5, with D possibly matching TRBD2 (6 bases). CDR1 SGHTA and CDR2 FQGNSA come from the germline V gene. The CDR3 has 14 amino acids. The ends were cut back, 5 bases at V and 2 bases at J, with 12 bases in the middle. The CDR3 is CASSPGLLQETQYF. In DNA form, the CDR3 reads TGTGCCAGCAGCCCGGGACTTCTTCAAGAGACCCAGTACTTC.

The rearrangement uses TRBV7-8 and TRBJ2-7; D is possibly TRBD1 (6 bases). This CDR3 comprises 14 residues. With 5 bases removed from V and 2 bases from J, the gap between germline ends came to 13 bases. Per the germline V gene, CDR1 is SGHVS and CDR2 is FQNEAQ. Written as DNA, the CDR3 is TGTGCCAGCAGCGCACAGGGACCGGCCTACGAGCAGTACTTC. This sequence encodes CASSAQGPAYEQYF.

The chain is built from TRBV5-4 and TRBJ1-1, with D unresolved. The V gene's germline CDR1 is SGHNT and CDR2 YYREEE (reference sequence). Trimming removed 4 bases from V and 4 bases from J, with 11 bases in between. The CDR3 extends over 13 amino acids. The CDR3 protein is CASSTRQLTEAFF. DNA for the CDR3: TGTGCCAGCAGCACGAGACAACTCACTGAAGCTTTCTTT.

V gene TRBV2 combines with J gene TRBJ2-4, with 8 nucleotides matching TRBD1. The CDR3 loop spans 14 amino acids. J was trimmed by 3 bases and V by 6 bases; bases with no gene match: 4. Germline lookup yields CDR1 SNHLY and CDR2 FYNNEI. The DNA of the CDR3 is TGTGCCAGCAGGGTGGACAGGGTCAAAAACATTCAGTACTTC. This gives the protein CASRVDRVKNIQYF. The whole variable domain, filled in from reference TRBV2 and TRBJ2-4, reads EPEVTQTPSHQVTQMGQEVILRCVPISNHLYFYWYRQILGQKVEFLVSFYNNEISEKSEIFDDQFSVERPDGSNFTLKIRSTKLEDSAMYFCASRVDRVKNIQYFGAGTRLSVL.

This clone appeared a single time. The chain joins TRBV7-2 to TRBJ1-2; unclear D gene. V lost 4 bases to trimming and J lost 4 bases, with 13 bases between them. CDR1 is SGHTA and CDR2 is FQGNSA in the germline V gene. The CDR3 sequence is 14 residues long. The CDR3 protein is CASSSPGGIYGYTF. DNA of the CDR3: TGTGCCAGCAGCTCCCCAGGAGGGATCTATGGCTACACCTTC.